The TCR beta chain under discussion was sequenced for a study of cytomegalovirus exposure and HLA in healthy donors. Study as a whole: Samples from HLA-typed donors yielded 85 million to 95 million unique TCRs in an early data release.

PCR primers comprised 60 Vbeta and 13 Jbeta primers. Some clones are missing from TCRdb's copy, which holds only in-frame ones; the method was immunoSEQ multiplex PCR. Altogether fewer than 110,000 clones are present, more than 75% being singletons, with the ten largest covering about a tenth. The CDR3 extends over 16 amino acids. The V gene end was trimmed by 3 bases and the J gene end by 5 bases; junction bases not matched to a gene: 11. The germline CDR1 and CDR2 sequences are MDHEN and SYDVKM. The clonotype comes from a woman aged 18-29 years in good health and CMV-seropositive. The sequenced sample was PBMCs. The chain combines TRBV28 with TRBJ2-7; 9 nucleotides agree with TRBD2. The CDR3 coding sequence is TGTGCCAGCAGTTTGTCCGCGGGAGGGCTTCCGGACGAGCAGTACTTC. Its protein is CASSLSAGGLPDEQYF.